This TCR beta chain was retrieved from a study of cytomegalovirus exposure and HLA in healthy donors. Study at large: Early released data had about 85 million unique TCRs, all coming from HLA-typed donors.

CDR1 and CDR2 from the germline V gene are LNHDA and SQIVND (reference sequence). The CDR3 is 15 amino acids. Trimming at V came to 4 bases and at J to 4 bases, leaving 7 bases not matched to a gene. Whole-study results and caveats: The authors later found most CMV-associated TCR beta chains appeared HLA-restricted. Several of the most significant clusters appeared linked to common viral pathogens, based on a later analysis.

As to this clone: Its antigen is not known.

The PCR contained 60 Vbeta and 13 Jbeta primers. Generated by immunoSEQ multiplex PCR, the TCRdb table keeps only in-frame clones and is missing some. The data contain tens of thousands of clones, about 76% of them singletons. The sequence derives from a man aged 18 to 29 in good health and CMV-seronegative. The rearrangement joins TRBV19 to TRBJ1-5; 7 positions agree with TRBD1. The sequenced sample consisted of PBMCs. This CDR3 is CASSTDRNGNQPQHF. As DNA, the CDR3 is TGTGCCAGTAGTACGGACAGGAACGGGAATCAGCCCCAGCATTTT.